This TCR beta chain was sequenced during a study of T cell responses to AZD1222 COVID-19 vaccine. General study points: The sample set comprised mostly white British donors with more females, and clonal diversity was possibly underestimated. Seropositive at baseline were only six AZD1222 recipients. Variant regions that are unmutated are reportedly the target of nearly half of spike-specific TCRs. Vaccine-associated CD4 TCRs spanned spike, dominant at 160-218 and 743-854.

Some clones are missing from TCRdb's copy, which holds only in-frame ones; the method was immunoSEQ multiplex PCR. Of some 150,000 clones in the sample, roughly 88% were seen once. CDR3 length equals 17 residues. Per germline, CDR1 SGHTA and CDR2 FQGTGA. The V gene end was trimmed by 3 bases and the J gene end by 6 bases; junction bases not matched to a gene: 6. On this clone itself: Its antigen remains unknown.

The rearrangement uses TRBV7-3 and TRBJ2-1; 15 nucleotides align to TRBD2. The sample here was peripheral blood, taken on day 0 of MenACWY control vaccination. This sequence originates from an adult in good health. The chain's CDR3 is CASSFQGLAGGINEQFF. CDR3 DNA: TGTGCCAGCAGCTTCCAGGGACTAGCGGGGGGCATCAATGAGCAGTTCTTC.